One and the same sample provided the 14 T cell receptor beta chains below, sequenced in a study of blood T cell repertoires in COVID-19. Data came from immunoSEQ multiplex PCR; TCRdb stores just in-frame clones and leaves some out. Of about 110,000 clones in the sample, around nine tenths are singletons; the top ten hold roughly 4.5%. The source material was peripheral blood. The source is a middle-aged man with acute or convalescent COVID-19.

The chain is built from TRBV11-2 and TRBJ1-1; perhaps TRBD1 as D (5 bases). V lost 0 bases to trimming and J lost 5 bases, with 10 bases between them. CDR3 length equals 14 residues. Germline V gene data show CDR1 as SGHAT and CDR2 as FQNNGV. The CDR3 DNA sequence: TGTGCCAGCAGCTTAGAAGGGGTCGGGACTGAAGCTTTCTTT. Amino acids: CASSLEGVGTEAFF.

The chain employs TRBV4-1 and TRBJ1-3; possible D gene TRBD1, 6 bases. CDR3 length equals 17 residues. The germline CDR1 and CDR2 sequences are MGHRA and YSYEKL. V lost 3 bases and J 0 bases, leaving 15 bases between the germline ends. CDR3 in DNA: TGCGCCAGCAGCCAGACCGGGACACCGAGCTCTGGAAACACCATATATTTT. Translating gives CASSQTGTPSSGNTIYF.

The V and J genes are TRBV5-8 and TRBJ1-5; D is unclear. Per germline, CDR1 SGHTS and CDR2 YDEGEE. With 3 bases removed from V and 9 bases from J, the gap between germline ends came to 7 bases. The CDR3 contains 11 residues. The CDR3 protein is CASSSLGPQHF. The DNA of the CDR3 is TGTGCCAGCAGCTCTCTAGGGCCCCAGCATTTT.

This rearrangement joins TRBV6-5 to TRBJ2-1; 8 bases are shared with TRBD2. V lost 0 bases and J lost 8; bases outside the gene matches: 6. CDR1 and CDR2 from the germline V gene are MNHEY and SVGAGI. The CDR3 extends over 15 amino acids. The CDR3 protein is CASSYSISGGYEQFF. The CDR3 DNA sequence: TGTGCCAGCAGTTACTCGATCAGCGGGGGTTATGAGCAGTTCTTC.

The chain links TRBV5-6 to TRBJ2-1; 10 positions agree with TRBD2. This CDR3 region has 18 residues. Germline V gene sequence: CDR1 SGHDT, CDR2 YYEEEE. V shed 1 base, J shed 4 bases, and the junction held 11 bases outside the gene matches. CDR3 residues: CASSLQGPSGSIYNEQFF. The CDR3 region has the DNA TGTGCCAGCAGCTTGCAGGGGCCTAGCGGGAGTATTTACAATGAGCAGTTCTTC.

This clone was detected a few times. CDR3 sequence: CAWSRTSGRNTGELFF. Here the CDR3 DNA reads TGTGCCTGGAGCCGGACTAGCGGGAGGAACACCGGGGAGCTGTTTTTT. This chain joins TRBV30 and TRBJ2-2, with 13 bases lining up with TRBD2. There are 16 residues in the CDR3. V was pared by 3 bases and J by 1 base, with 2 bases of the junction left unmatched. The germline V gene has CDR1 GTSNPN and CDR2 SVGIG (reference sequence).

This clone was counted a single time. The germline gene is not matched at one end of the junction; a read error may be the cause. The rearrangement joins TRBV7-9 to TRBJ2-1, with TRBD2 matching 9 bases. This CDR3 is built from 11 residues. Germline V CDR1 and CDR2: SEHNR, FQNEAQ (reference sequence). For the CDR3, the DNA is TGTGCCAGCAGCTTCCGCGGGAGGGGGGTCTTC. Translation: CASSFRGRGVF.

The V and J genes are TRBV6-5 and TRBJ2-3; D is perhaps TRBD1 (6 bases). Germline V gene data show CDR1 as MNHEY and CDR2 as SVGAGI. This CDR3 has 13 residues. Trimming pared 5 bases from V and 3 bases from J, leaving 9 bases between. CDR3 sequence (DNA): TGTGCCAGCAGTAGGGGGTATACAGATACGCAGTATTTT. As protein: CASSRGYTDTQYF.

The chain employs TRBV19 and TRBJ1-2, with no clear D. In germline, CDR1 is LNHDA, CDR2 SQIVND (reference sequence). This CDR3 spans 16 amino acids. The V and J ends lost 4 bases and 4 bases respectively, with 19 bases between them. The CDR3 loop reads CASSTHRTGSGYGYTF. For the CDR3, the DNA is TGTGCCAGTAGTACGCATCGTACGGGGAGCGGCTATGGCTACACCTTC.

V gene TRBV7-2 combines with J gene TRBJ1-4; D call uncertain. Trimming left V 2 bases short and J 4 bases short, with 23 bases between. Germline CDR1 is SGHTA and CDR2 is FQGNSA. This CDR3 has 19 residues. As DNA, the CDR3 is TGTGCCAGCAGCTTAAAGTCGCCCGGGTCAGTTATGGATAATGAAAAACTGTTTTTT. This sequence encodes CASSLKSPGSVMDNEKLFF.

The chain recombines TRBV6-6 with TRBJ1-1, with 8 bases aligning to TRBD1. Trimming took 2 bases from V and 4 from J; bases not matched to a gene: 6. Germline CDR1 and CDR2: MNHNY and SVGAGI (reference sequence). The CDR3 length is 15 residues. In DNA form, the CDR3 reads TGTGCCAGCAGTTACAAACAGGGGGGAGGCACTGAAGCTTTCTTT. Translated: CASSYKQGGGTEAFF.

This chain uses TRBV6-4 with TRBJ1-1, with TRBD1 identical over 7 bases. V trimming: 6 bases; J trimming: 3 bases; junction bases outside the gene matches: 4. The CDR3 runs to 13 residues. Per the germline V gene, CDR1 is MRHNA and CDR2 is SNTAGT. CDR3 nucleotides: TGTGCCAGCAGGGCCGACAGGGACACTGAAGCTTTCTTT. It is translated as CASRADRDTEAFF.

CDR3 coding DNA: TGTGCCAGCAGTCACGATGTGACAGGGGGCTTCAATGAGCAGTTCTTC. Amino acids: CASSHDVTGGFNEQFF. The V call is TRBV2, the J call TRBJ2-1; TRBD1 agrees at 10 bases. V shed 5 bases, J shed 6 bases, and the junction held 10 bases outside the gene matches. The CDR3 runs to 16 residues. The germline V gene has CDR1 SNHLY and CDR2 FYNNEI.

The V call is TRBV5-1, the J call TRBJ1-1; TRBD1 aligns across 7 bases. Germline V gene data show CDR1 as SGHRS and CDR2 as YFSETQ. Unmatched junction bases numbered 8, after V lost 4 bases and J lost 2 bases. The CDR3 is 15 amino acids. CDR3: CASSSWDSRNTEAFF. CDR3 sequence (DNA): TGCGCCAGCAGCAGTTGGGACAGCCGTAACACTGAAGCTTTCTTT.